This TCR beta chain came from a study of cytomegalovirus exposure and HLA in healthy donors. Both 60 Vbeta primers and 13 Jbeta primers went into the PCR. The repertoire was sequenced with immunoSEQ multiplex PCR; TCRdb's copy has only in-frame clones and lacks some. The sample has over 100,000 clones, about 76% seen once; the top ten hold 1.1% to 1.5%. With 3 bases removed from V and 6 bases from J, the gap between germline ends came to 18 bases. Germline V gives CDR1 LNHNV, CDR2 YYDKDF (reference sequence). This CDR3 has 15 residues. The rearrangement joins TRBV15 to TRBJ2-7, with a tentative D call TRBD1 (5 bases). The TCR was taken from a middle-aged woman in good health and CMV-seronegative. Sample: PBMCs. The CDR3 sequence is CATSSPHRSEGEQYF. CDR3 DNA sequence: TGTGCCACCAGCAGCCCCCACAGGTCCGAAGGCGAGCAGTACTTC.